The present TCR beta chain was sequenced within a study of cytotoxic CD8 clonotypes in ibrutinib-treated CLL. About the study: Sequenced samples delivered averages of around 250,000 productive templates and some 93,000 productive rearrangements. Whole-study findings and limits: Whereas clonality rose at ibrutinib response, it declined toward baseline at progression.

This clone appeared many times. Its antigen is as yet unknown. Genomic DNA (about 2 micrograms) was obtained from cryopreserved PBMCs for construction of TCR beta libraries. The V gene's germline CDR1 is MNHNS and CDR2 SASEGT. The trim removed 2 bases at V and 1 base at J, leaving 5 bases unmatched. The CDR3 covers 15 residues. The planned depth of sequencing spanned 1 in 200,000 to 1 in 1 million T cells. TCRdb's table, derived via immunoSEQ multiplex PCR, lists solely in-frame clones and lacks some. Among about 140,000 clones, 70% to 85% were seen once, and the ten largest hold roughly a quarter. This sequence originates from a human donor with chronic lymphocytic leukemia. J is TRBJ2-7 and V is TRBV6-1, with TRBD1 matching 7 bases. Source: PBMCs, taken after 12 months of ibrutinib treatment. CDR3 in DNA: TGTGCCAGCAGTGAATCTGGGGACAGTTCCTACGAGCAGTACTTC. It is translated as CASSESGDSSYEQYF.